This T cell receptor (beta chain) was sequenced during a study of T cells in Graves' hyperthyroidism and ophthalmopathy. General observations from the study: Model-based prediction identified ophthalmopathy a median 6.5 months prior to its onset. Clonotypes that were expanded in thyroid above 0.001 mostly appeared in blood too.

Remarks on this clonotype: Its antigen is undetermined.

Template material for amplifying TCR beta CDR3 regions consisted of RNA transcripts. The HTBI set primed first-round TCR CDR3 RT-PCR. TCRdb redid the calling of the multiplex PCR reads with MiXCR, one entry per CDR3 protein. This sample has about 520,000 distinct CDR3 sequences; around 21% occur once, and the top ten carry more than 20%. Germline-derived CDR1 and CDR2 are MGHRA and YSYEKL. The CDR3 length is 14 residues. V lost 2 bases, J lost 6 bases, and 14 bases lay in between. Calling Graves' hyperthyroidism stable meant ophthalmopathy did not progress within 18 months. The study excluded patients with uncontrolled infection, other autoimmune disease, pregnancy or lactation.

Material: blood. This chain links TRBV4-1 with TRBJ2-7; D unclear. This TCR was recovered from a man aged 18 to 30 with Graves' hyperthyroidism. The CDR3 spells CASSQTIQDSEQYF. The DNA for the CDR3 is TGCGCCAGCAGCCAAACGATACAAGATTCCGAGCAGTACTTC.